The 4 T cell receptor beta chains below come from one sample, sequenced in a study of regulatory T cells in long-lasting Graves disease. Described time point: newly diagnosed GD, antithyroid drugs for less than 3 months. Extracted RNA from PBMCs served as the source of the TCR library. Construction of TCR beta libraries relied on iRepertoire HTBI primers and on Arm-PCR targeting CDR3 regions. Using its own MiXCR run on the multiplex PCR reads, TCRdb lists one record per CDR3 protein. The sample gives 530,000 or so distinct CDR3 sequences, approximately 12% of which show up once; about 10% is in the top ten. These data were likewise used in another study, on T cells in Graves' hyperthyroidism and ophthalmopathy.

The material was peripheral blood mononuclear cells (PBMCs), obtained at new diagnosis, from a patient treated with antithyroid drugs. All receptors come from a man aged 30 to 39 with Graves disease.

This clonotype has just a few counts. V gene TRBV24-1 combines with J gene TRBJ2-6, with D possibly TRBD2 on 7 matching bases. Germline V gene lookup returns CDR1 KGHDR and CDR2 SFDVKD. V was clipped by 2 bases and J by 1 base, with 20 bases between them. The CDR3 runs to 20 residues. The CDR3 bases are TGTGCCACCAGTGATTATGGAGGGGGGGGCGCGGGTTCTGGGGCCAACGTCCTGACTTTC. Translated: CATSDYGGGGAGSGANVLTF.

This clonotype has at least ten counts. V usage is TRBV13 and J usage is TRBJ2-1, with D perhaps matching TRBD2 (5 bases). Germline V CDR1 and CDR2: PRHDT, FYEKMQ (reference sequence). This CDR3 has 13 residues. Trimming shortened V by 0 bases and J by 8 bases, and 8 bases separated the two germline ends. In DNA, the CDR3 is TGTGCCAGCAGCTTAGGGCAGGAGGATGAGCAGTTCTTC. It is translated as CASSLGQEDEQFF.

This clonotype was counted at least ten times. This chain joins TRBV12-3 or TRBV12-4 and TRBJ2-7, with D possibly TRBD2 on 5 matching bases. The CDR3 has 18 amino acids. Trimming left V 2 bases short and J 1 base short, with 21 bases between. The CDR3 sequence is CASSLTRALRPRSYEQYF. The CDR3 DNA is TGTGCCAGCAGTTTAACTAGGGCCCTTAGACCCCGTTCCTACGAGCAGTACTTC.

This clonotype has a handful of counts. This may be a read error: a much more frequent sequence differs by one nucleotide. The V call is TRBV12-3 or TRBV12-4, the J call TRBJ1-5, with 7 bases lining up with TRBD1. Losses at the gene ends were 3 bases for V and 1 base for J; bases not matched to a gene: 12. The CDR3 extends over 18 amino acids. The CDR3 region has the DNA TGTGCCAGCAGTTTGGGTTGGGACAGCAAACCAAGCAATCAGCCCCAGCATTTT. Translation: CASSLGWDSKPSNQPQHF.